The 13 T cell receptor beta chains below come from one sample, sequenced in a study of T cell changes during pregnancy in multiple sclerosis. Generated by immunoSEQ multiplex PCR, the TCRdb table keeps only in-frame clones and is missing some. The sample lists 57,000 or so clones, less than 95% seen once, with over 5% in the top ten. The specimen was peripheral blood, collected in the third trimester of pregnancy. Source of these receptors: a female donor in good health, enrolled as a control in a pregnancy study.

The chain employs TRBV6-4 and TRBJ2-2, with D perhaps TRBD1 (6 bases). Looked up from germline, CDR1 is MRHNA and CDR2 is SNTAGT. The CDR3 totals 14 residues. Trimming took off 0 bases at V and 4 bases at J, with 6 bases between the two ends. CDR3 sequence (DNA): TGTGCCAGCAGTGACTCAGGGGGCACCGGGGAGCTGTTTTTT. This codes for CASSDSGGTGELFF.

The chain combines TRBV6-5 with TRBJ1-3; weak D call: TRBD1 (6 bases). The CDR3 is made up of 13 amino acids. The germline V gene encodes CDR1 MNHEY and CDR2 SVGAGI. Deletions cut 6 bases from V and 4 bases from J, with 10 bases between. CDR3 in DNA: TGTGCCAGCAGGGGGGCGCGAGGAAACACCATATATTTT. The encoded protein is CASRGARGNTIYF.

In this sample, this clone turned up a few times. The CDR3 DNA reads as TGTGCCAGCATGAGACAGGGGGCGGAAAAACTGTTTTTT. Protein product: CASMRQGAEKLFF. The chain uses TRBV6-5 and TRBJ1-4; 10 bases are shared with TRBD1. Per germline, CDR1 MNHEY and CDR2 SVGAGI. The CDR3 covers 13 residues. After removal of 7 bases from V and 8 bases from J, the junction contained 4 bases not matched to a gene.

The chain is built from TRBV21-1 and TRBJ2-7; the tabulated D call, TRBD2, remains unverified against the DNA. TRBV21-1 is an annotated pseudogene. The CDR3 runs to 16 residues. This CDR3 is CASSLWGGGHSYEQYF. The CDR3 nucleotides are TGTGCCAGCAGCCTTTGGGGCGGGGGCCACTCCTACGAGCAGTACTTC.

The gene calls are TRBV27 and TRBJ2-1, with D possibly being TRBD1 (6 bases). With 6 bases removed from V and 0 bases from J, the gap between germline ends came to 15 bases. This CDR3 contains 16 residues. From germline, CDR1 is MNHEY and CDR2 SMNVEV (reference sequence). The CDR3 nucleotides are TGTGCCAGCAGACCTGGGGGACAACCCTCCTACAATGAGCAGTTCTTC. Its translation is CASRPGGQPSYNEQFF.

This rearrangement joins TRBV6-5 to TRBJ1-1; D perhaps matches TRBD1 (6 bases). This CDR3 spans 14 amino acids. V was trimmed by 5 bases and J by 4 bases, leaving 14 bases between them. The germline V gene has CDR1 MNHEY and CDR2 SVGAGI. The chain's CDR3 is CASSKQGRGTEAFF. Here the CDR3 DNA reads TGTGCCAGCAGTAAACAGGGCCGGGGCACTGAAGCTTTCTTT.

The V gene is TRBV28, the J gene TRBJ2-2, with 9 nucleotides matching TRBD1. CDR3 length: 15 residues. Trimming took 6 bases from V and 7 from J; bases not matched to a gene: 9. Germline V gene sequence: CDR1 MDHEN, CDR2 SYDVKM. CDR3 residues: CASREQGAHGGELFF. The DNA of the CDR3 is TGTGCCAGCAGGGAACAGGGGGCGCATGGCGGGGAGCTGTTTTTT.

The chain couples TRBV19 to TRBJ2-7, with D possibly being TRBD1 (5 bases). The CDR3 contains 12 residues. The V and J ends lost 3 bases and 6 bases respectively, with 9 bases between them. The germline gives CDR1 LNHDA, CDR2 SQIVND (reference sequence). The CDR3 region is CASSIRAGEQYF. The CDR3 DNA reads TGTGCCAGTAGTATCAGGGCTGGCGAGCAGTACTTC. Full variable domain (rest looked up from reference TRBV19 and TRBJ2-7): DGGITQSPKYLFRKEGQNVTLSCEQNLNHDAMYWYRQDPGQGLRLIYYSQIVNDFQKGDIAEGYSVSREKKESFPLTVTSAQKNPTAFYLCASSIRAGEQYFGPGTRLTVT.

The chain has TRBV7-9 and TRBJ2-7, with a tentative D call TRBD2 (6 bases). This CDR3 is 14 amino acids long. The V gene's germline CDR1 is SEHNR and CDR2 FQNEAQ (reference sequence). Deletions cut 2 bases from V and 3 bases from J, with 11 bases between. CDR3 region: CASSLSGVVYEQYF. In DNA form, the CDR3 reads TGTGCCAGCAGCTTATCGGGGGTTGTCTACGAGCAGTACTTC.

CDR3 bases: TGTGCCAGCAGCTCGGAAGGGGGAGCCAAAAACATTCAGTACTTC. This translates into CASSSEGGAKNIQYF. V gene TRBV7-9 combines with J gene TRBJ2-4, with D possibly being TRBD1 (6 bases). With 4 bases removed from V and 0 bases from J, the gap between germline ends came to 10 bases. Germline-derived CDR1 and CDR2 are SEHNR and FQNEAQ (reference sequence). The CDR3 length is 15 residues.

CDR3 residues: CASGTTGSTYNEQFF. DNA of the CDR3: TGCGCCAGCGGAACTACAGGGTCCACCTACAATGAGCAGTTCTTC. The rearrangement uses TRBV5-1 and TRBJ2-1; a weak D match, TRBD1 (6 bases). This CDR3 region has 15 residues. Germline-derived CDR1 and CDR2 are SGHRS and YFSETQ. Deletions cut 7 bases from V and 2 bases from J, with 16 bases between.

The rearrangement joins TRBV7-6 to TRBJ1-6, with a tentative D call TRBD1 (5 bases). Germline lookup yields CDR1 SGHVS and CDR2 FNYEAQ. The CDR3 contains 15 residues. Trimming shortened V by 5 bases and J by 7 bases, and 15 bases separated the two germline ends. Here the CDR3 DNA reads TGTGCCAGCAGCCCCGGAGGGGTCCCAAATTCACCCCTCCACTTT. Protein product: CASSPGGVPNSPLHF.

V is TRBV19 and J is TRBJ1-1; 7 nucleotides align to TRBD1. Per the germline V gene, CDR1 is LNHDA and CDR2 is SQIVND (reference sequence). CDR3 length: 15 residues. The J segment lost 4 bases and the V segment lost 6 bases, leaving 11 bases of the junction unmatched. This CDR3 reads CASSPPETGLTEAFF. The CDR3 bases are TGTGCCAGTAGCCCCCCCGAGACAGGGCTCACTGAAGCTTTCTTT.